This T cell receptor (beta chain) originates from a study of shared clonotypes between healthy human individuals. Around 32,000 T cell genomes, or roughly 180 ng DNA, went into the sorted-subset replicate PCRs. The data were produced by immunoSEQ multiplex PCR, yet TCRdb's version contains in-frame clones alone and is incomplete. The sample records about 640,000 clones, around 72% being singletons. Whole-study results and caveats: Sorted-subset sequencing was shown by rarefaction to be incomplete despite large depth. Some naive CD4 clonotypes, around 5%, turned up in common across a few donors.

This clone was picked up a small number of times. The antigen remains undetermined. Sequenced material: memory CD4+ T cells sorted from blood. The subset is: CD45RA-negative fraction. The receptor was isolated from a woman between 25 and 40 years old in good health.

For the CDR3, the DNA is TGTGCGACTCCTTTGGGGTCAGCTAACTATGGCTACACCTTC. This encodes CATPLGSANYGYTF. The chain joins TRBV2 to TRBJ1-2; D not resolved. CDR1 and CDR2 (germline): SNHLY, FYNNEI. This CDR3 is 14 amino acids long.